Shown below are 27 T cell receptor beta chains from a single sample sequenced in a study of cytomegalovirus exposure and HLA in healthy donors. The PCR was carried out with 60 Vbeta primers and 13 Jbeta primers. Only in-frame clones appear in the TCRdb table, and some are missing; sequencing was by immunoSEQ multiplex PCR. The data contain under 200,000 clones, approximately 86% of them singletons. Sequenced input: PBMCs. These receptors all come from a male donor in good health and CMV-seronegative.

This clone came up a few times. The rearrangement uses TRBV7-3 and TRBJ1-2; the D is unclear. CDR1 is SGHTA and CDR2 is FQGTGA in the germline V gene. V was clipped by 5 bases and J by 0 bases, with 16 bases between them. The CDR3 contains 16 residues. CDR3 residues: CASSPDSGGANYGYTF. The CDR3 DNA follows: TGTGCCAGCAGCCCCGACTCCGGAGGAGCTAACTATGGCTACACCTTC.

V usage is TRBV5-1 and J usage is TRBJ2-7, with TRBD1 identical over 8 bases. Germline V CDR1 and CDR2: SGHRS, YFSETQ. Trimming cost V 0 bases and J 2 bases; bases outside gene matches: 7. The CDR3 runs 16 residues. In DNA form, the CDR3 reads TGCGCCAGCAGCTTGGACGATCTGGACAGGGCCTACGAGCAGTACTTC. Translation gives CASSLDDLDRAYEQYF.

V gene TRBV6-5 combines with J gene TRBJ1-5; 8 nucleotides line up with TRBD1. From germline, CDR1 is MNHEY and CDR2 SVGAGI. Losses at the gene ends were 2 bases for V and 6 bases for J; bases not matched to a gene: 3. The CDR3 is made up of 14 amino acids. CDR3 DNA: TGTGCCAGCAGTTACGGGACAGGCAGTCAGCCCCAGCATTTT. This translates into CASSYGTGSQPQHF.

This CDR3 reads CASISGDLWETGANNQPQHF. The CDR3 DNA reads TGTGCCAGCATCTCCGGGGATTTATGGGAAACAGGGGCCAACAATCAGCCCCAGCATTTT. The rearrangement joins TRBV28 to TRBJ1-5; 7 bases align to TRBD1. The CDR3 runs to 20 residues. Unmatched junction bases numbered 24, after V lost 7 bases and J lost 3 bases. CDR1 and CDR2 from the germline V gene are MDHEN and SYDVKM.

In its sample, this clone was seen once. This sequence joins TRBV6-5 and TRBJ1-1; D uncertain. This CDR3 is built from 13 residues. The V gene lost 8 bases and the J gene lost 8 bases, with 18 bases spanning the gap. The germline V gene has CDR1 MNHEY and CDR2 SVGAGI. The CDR3 is CASDDSNLPEAFF. CDR3 bases: TGTGCCAGCGATGACTCAAACCTCCCGGAAGCTTTCTTT.

For the CDR3, the DNA is TGCGCCAGCAGCCCGCGGACAGGGGACATGTATGGCTACACCTTC. Encoded protein: CASSPRTGDMYGYTF. This chain joins TRBV5-1 and TRBJ1-2, with 9 bases that match TRBD1. The V gene end was trimmed by 4 bases and the J gene end by 5 bases; junction bases not matched to a gene: 9. CDR3 length: 15 amino acids. Germline loops: CDR1 SGHRS, CDR2 YFSETQ.

In this sample, this clone turned up once. The V gene is TRBV5-4, the J gene TRBJ2-3; D possibly corresponds to TRBD2 (7 bases). Trimming shortened V by 4 bases and J by 1 base, and 16 bases separated the two germline ends. The CDR3 length is 16 residues. Germline V gene data show CDR1 as SGHNT and CDR2 as YYREEE (reference sequence). The CDR3 DNA follows: TGTGCCAGCAGCCTGGGAGGGGGGGGGCGCACAGATACGCAGTATTTT. It yields the protein CASSLGGGGRTDTQYF.

This clone was picked up one time. The gene calls are TRBV5-5 and TRBJ2-1; TRBD1 matches at 9 bases. Germline loops: CDR1 SGHKS, CDR2 YYEKEE (reference sequence). CDR3 size: 18 residues. The V segment lost 0 bases and the J segment 4 bases; nucleotides outside the gene matches: 11. The CDR3, as DNA: TGTGCCAGCAGCTTGGTGGGGACAGGGCCACGGATATACAATGAGCAGTTCTTC. This sequence encodes CASSLVGTGPRIYNEQFF.

The chain combines TRBV27 with TRBJ2-1; 10 bases are shared with TRBD2. Germline trimming cut 6 bases from V and 5 bases from J; bases unmatched to any gene: 7. Germline lookup yields CDR1 MNHEY and CDR2 SMNVEV (reference sequence). The CDR3 extends over 15 amino acids. CDR3 in DNA: TGTGCCAGCAGCCAGAGGACTAGCGGTCACAATGAGCAGTTCTTC. Translating it yields CASSQRTSGHNEQFF.

Notes on this clone: This CDR3 is also generated by other DNA sequences in the sample. The chain links TRBV4-2 to TRBJ1-5; 10 bases are shared with TRBD1. Trimming removed 3 bases from V and 6 bases from J; junction bases left unmatched: 5. In germline, CDR1 is LGHNA, CDR2 YNFKEQ. This CDR3 comprises 15 residues. DNA of the CDR3: TGTGCCAGCAGCCAGGTGACAGGGGGCTCTCAGCCCCAGCATTTT. This gives the protein CASSQVTGGSQPQHF.

The table lists this clone with a few counts. The chain combines TRBV5-1 with TRBJ2-7, with TRBD2 as a possible D gene (6 bases). With 4 bases removed from V and 0 bases from J, the gap between germline ends came to 8 bases. This CDR3 has 13 residues. Looked up from germline, CDR1 is SGHRS and CDR2 is YFSETQ. The CDR3 loop is CASSHGSSYEQYF. CDR3 nucleotide sequence: TGCGCCAGCAGCCACGGGAGCTCCTACGAGCAGTACTTC. The variable domain in full, completed from reference TRBV5-1 and TRBJ2-7, reads KAGVTQTPRYLIKTRGQQVTLSCSPISGHRSVSWYQQTPGQGLQFLFEYFSETQRNKGNFPGRFSGRQFSNSRSEMNVSTLELGDSALYLCASSHGSSYEQYFGPGTRLTVT.

This clone came up a few times. V is TRBV11-2 and J is TRBJ1-1, with D uncertain. CDR1 is SGHAT and CDR2 is FQNNGV in the germline V gene. The CDR3 totals 13 residues. Trimming shortened V by 4 bases and J by 5 bases, and 11 bases separated the two germline ends. CDR3 nucleotide sequence: TGTGCCAGCAGCTCGGGTATCGGAACTGAAGCTTTCTTT. Translating it yields CASSSGIGTEAFF.

Remarks on this clone: At one end, the junction sequence differs from germline, possibly due to a read error. The chain couples TRBV7-9 to TRBJ1-3; possible D gene TRBD1, 6 bases. Germline CDR1 and CDR2: SEHNR and FQNEAQ (reference sequence). The CDR3 covers 15 residues. CDR3 in DNA: TGTTCCAGCAGCACGGACAGATCCTCTGGAAACACCATATATTTT. As protein: CSSSTDRSSGNTIYF. The complete variable domain, with remaining parts taken from reference TRBV7-9 and TRBJ1-3, reads DTGVSQNPRHKITKRGQNVTFRCDPISEHNRLYWYRQTLGQGPEFLTYFQNEAQLEKSRLLSDRFSAERPKGSFSTLEIQRTEQGDSAMYLCSSSTDRSSGNTIYFGEGSWLTVV.

The chain is built from TRBV7-2 and TRBJ2-7; no definite D call. The CDR3 has 14 residues. V shed 5 bases and J shed 3 bases, with 14 bases lying between them. CDR1 SGHTA and CDR2 FQGNSA come from the germline V gene. The CDR3 reads CASSAIQRGYEQYF. For the CDR3, the DNA is TGTGCCAGCAGCGCGATCCAGCGCGGCTACGAGCAGTACTTC.

The V gene is TRBV18, the J gene TRBJ2-7; 7 nucleotides line up with TRBD2. Germline-derived CDR1 and CDR2 are KGHSH and LQKENI. J lost 4 bases, V lost 3 bases, and 3 bases had no gene match. The CDR3 is 13 amino acids. The CDR3 spells CASSPSGTYEQYF. The CDR3 DNA follows: TGTGCCAGCTCACCCAGCGGGACTTACGAGCAGTACTTC.

This chain connects TRBV9 to TRBJ2-5; 10 bases are a match to TRBD2. The CDR3 runs to 18 residues. Germline values: CDR1 SGDLS, CDR2 YYNGEE. Germline trimming cut 0 bases from V and 3 bases from J; bases unmatched to any gene: 11. The CDR3 DNA reads as TGTGCCAGCAGCGTAGCTCCTAGCGGGGGCTTGGGTAAAGAGACCCAGTACTTC. Amino acid sequence: CASSVAPSGGLGKETQYF.

The gene calls are TRBV4-1 and TRBJ1-1, with 9 nucleotides matching TRBD1. The germline V gene encodes CDR1 MGHRA and CDR2 YSYEKL. The length of the CDR3 is 14 residues. With V trimmed by 4 bases and J by 8 bases, 8 bases remained unmatched. In DNA, the CDR3 is TGCGCCAGCAGCCTTATTACCGGGACAGGGGAAGCTTTCTTT. Its protein product is CASSLITGTGEAFF.

This chain links TRBV7-8 with TRBJ1-2; 8 nucleotides line up with TRBD1. This CDR3 is 15 amino acids long. Per the germline V gene, CDR1 is SGHVS and CDR2 is FQNEAQ. Unmatched junction bases numbered 8, after V lost 4 bases and J lost 4 bases. CDR3 in DNA: TGTGCCAGCAGCTCGGGTCAGGGGGCATCCTATGGCTACACCTTC. This sequence encodes CASSSGQGASYGYTF.

The chain combines TRBV18 with TRBJ2-2; 11 bases map to TRBD1. Trimming took 3 bases from V and 5 from J; bases not matched to a gene: 2. Germline V gene sequence: CDR1 KGHSH, CDR2 LQKENI. This CDR3 comprises 15 residues. The CDR3 sequence is CASSPGQGATGELFF. The DNA of the CDR3 is TGTGCCAGCTCACCTGGACAGGGGGCTACCGGGGAGCTGTTTTTT. The whole variable domain, remainder taken from reference TRBV18 and TRBJ2-2, is NAGVMQNPRHLVRRRGQEARLRCSPMKGHSHVYWYRQLPEEGLKFMVYLQKENIIDESGMPKERFSAEFPKEGPSILRIQQVVRGDSAAYFCASSPGQGATGELFFGEGSRLTVL.

This clone was seen only a few times. Germline and junction disagree at one end, which may indicate a read error. This sequence joins TRBV7-9 and TRBJ2-3, with D unresolved. This CDR3 comprises 8 residues. CDR1 and CDR2 (germline): SEHNR, FQNEAQ (reference sequence). DNA for the CDR3: TGTGCCAGCACGCACATCCTTTTT. Translated: CASTHILF.

The CDR3 reads CASSQGLSYDEQYF. CDR3 DNA sequence: TGTGCCAGCAGCCAGGGGTTAAGTTACGACGAGCAGTACTTC. This chain uses TRBV6-1 with TRBJ2-7, with D tentatively TRBD1 (6 bases). The CDR3 has 14 residues. The germline V gene has CDR1 MNHNS and CDR2 SASEGT. The V end was cut by 6 bases, the J end by 5 bases, with 17 bases between.

The CDR3 loop reads CASSARPDKSNEQYF. The CDR3 DNA reads TGTGCCAGCAGCGCGAGACCGGACAAATCCAACGAGCAGTACTTC. The chain joins TRBV9 to TRBJ2-7, with D perhaps matching TRBD1 (5 bases). Per the germline V gene, CDR1 is SGDLS and CDR2 is YYNGEE. The germline V and J ends were trimmed by 3 bases and 5 bases, with 18 bases remaining between them. The CDR3 sequence is 15 residues long.

DNA of the CDR3: TGCGCCAGCAGCCCCTCCGGGACTAGCGGATCCGAGAGGTACTTC. This codes for CASSPSGTSGSERYF. The chain links TRBV5-1 to TRBJ2-7; the match to TRBD2 covers 11 bases. Germline V CDR1 and CDR2: SGHRS, YFSETQ. V trimming: 4 bases; J trimming: 12 bases; junction bases outside the gene matches: 15. The CDR3 runs 15 residues. The full variable domain, in which reference TRBV5-1 and TRBJ2-7 provide the parts outside the CDR3, is KAGVTQTPRYLIKTRGQQVTLSCSPISGHRSVSWYQQTPGQGLQFLFEYFSETQRNKGNFPGRFSGRQFSNSRSEMNVSTLELGDSALYLCASSPSGTSGSERYFGPGTRLTVT.

The J gene is TRBJ2-1, the V gene TRBV6-4; 10 nucleotides line up with TRBD1. Germline V gene sequence: CDR1 MRHNA, CDR2 SNTAGT. The CDR3 has 17 amino acids. The V gene end was trimmed by 5 bases and the J gene end by 6 bases; junction bases not matched to a gene: 13. The CDR3 sequence: CASSLEHRDRGGNEQFF. The CDR3 bases are TGTGCCAGCAGTTTAGAACACCGGGACAGGGGAGGCAATGAGCAGTTCTTC.

The chain is built from TRBV25-1 and TRBJ2-7; TRBD2 agrees at 9 bases. V lost 5 bases to trimming and J lost 7 bases; unmatched junction nucleotides: 12. This CDR3 region has 15 residues. From germline, CDR1 is MGHDK and CDR2 SYGVNS. The CDR3 here is CASSRLGTSWQEQYF. CDR3 coding DNA: TGTGCCAGCAGTAGACTCGGGACTAGCTGGCAAGAGCAGTACTTC.

The chain uses TRBV11-1 and TRBJ1-2, with 7 bases fitting TRBD1. The CDR3 loop spans 16 amino acids. Germline V gene sequence: CDR1 SGHAT, CDR2 FQDESV (reference sequence). After removal of 5 bases from V and 4 bases from J, the junction contained 13 bases not matched to a gene. CDR3 region: CASSESRDRRSYGYTF. The DNA for the CDR3 is TGTGCCAGCAGCGAGTCGAGGGACAGACGCAGCTATGGCTACACCTTC.

The rearrangement joins TRBV27 to TRBJ1-5; a possible D gene is TRBD1 (5 bases). Per the germline V gene, CDR1 is MNHEY and CDR2 is SMNVEV (reference sequence). Trimming took off 2 bases at V and 7 bases at J, with 15 bases between the two ends. The CDR3 has 15 amino acids. In DNA, the CDR3 is TGTGCCAGCAGTTTAAGGGGCCTCCAGGGACAGCCCCAGCATTTT. Protein sequence: CASSLRGLQGQPQHF.